This T cell receptor (beta chain) was captured in a study of cytomegalovirus exposure and HLA in healthy donors. This CDR3 spans 14 amino acids. V gave up 5 bases and J gave up 3 bases; unmatched junction bases: 5. Per germline, CDR1 SGHTA and CDR2 FQGTGA. The study ran its PCR with 60 Vbeta and 13 Jbeta primers. The table came from immunoSEQ multiplex PCR; TCRdb's copy has only in-frame clones and leaves some out. In the table there are 150,000 or so clones, more than 70% of which are singletons. The rearrangement uses TRBV7-3 and TRBJ1-2, with 8 bases matching TRBD1. The clonotype comes from a man aged 45-65 years in good health and CMV-seronegative. The material sequenced was PBMCs. The CDR3: CASSITGGDYGYTF. CDR3 bases: TGTGCCAGCAGCATCACAGGGGGGGACTATGGCTACACCTTC.